This T cell receptor (beta chain) was profiled in a study of PD-1 blockade in classical Hodgkin lymphoma. Measured with immunoSEQ multiplex PCR; TCRdb has only the in-frame clones, and not every one. The sample includes about 100,000 clones, more than 85% of them seen just once. Relapse after autologous stem cell transplantation occurred in every patient, and brentuximab vedotin exposure varied. The CDR3 loop spans 11 amino acids. Germline CDR1 and CDR2: SEHNR and FQNEAQ (reference sequence). V gave up 5 bases and J gave up 4 bases, with 2 bases separating them. The input for sequencing was peripheral blood mononuclear cells (PBMCs), taken before the second cycle of nivolumab. The clonotype comes from a human donor with classical Hodgkin lymphoma. This sequence joins TRBV7-9 and TRBJ2-2; D uncertain. The chain's CDR3 is CASSLTGELFF. The DNA for the CDR3 is TGTGCCAGCAGCCTCACCGGGGAGCTGTTTTTT.